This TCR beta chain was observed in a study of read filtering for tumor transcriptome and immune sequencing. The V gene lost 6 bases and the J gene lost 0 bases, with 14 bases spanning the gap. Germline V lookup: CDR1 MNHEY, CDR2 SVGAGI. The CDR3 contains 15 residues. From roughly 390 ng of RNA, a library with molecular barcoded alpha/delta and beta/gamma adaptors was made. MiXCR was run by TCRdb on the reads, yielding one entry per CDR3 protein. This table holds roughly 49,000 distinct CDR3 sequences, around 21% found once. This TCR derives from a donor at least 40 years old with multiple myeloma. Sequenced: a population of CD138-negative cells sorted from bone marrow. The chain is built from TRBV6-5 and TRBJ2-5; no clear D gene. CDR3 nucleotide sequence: TGTGCCAGCAGCCCCTGGGTGGCAGACCAAGAGACCCAGTACTTC. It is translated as CASSPWVADQETQYF.